Listed here are 18 T cell receptor beta chains from one sample, sequenced in a study of T cell repertoires in cytomegalovirus infection. From the reads, TCRdb called clonotypes with MiXCR, one entry per CDR3 protein. In the table there are fewer than 300,000 distinct CDR3 sequences, around 25% of which are singletons. Sequences were obtained from PBMCs. The receptors were sampled from a human donor in good health (CMV status not recorded). Some clones in this sample may be carry-over from other donors' samples.

This clonotype has only a few counts. The rearrangement uses TRBV5-4 and TRBJ2-7, with 9 bases matching TRBD1. The CDR3 has 16 amino acids. V trimming: 1 base; J trimming: 5 bases; junction bases outside the gene matches: 10. Germline CDR1 is SGHNT and CDR2 is YYREEE (reference sequence). CDR3 sequence: CASSLSRGTGHNEQYF. The DNA of the CDR3 is TGTGCCAGCAGCTTGAGCCGCGGGACAGGGCACAACGAGCAGTACTTC.

The chain couples TRBV30 to TRBJ1-5; D is uncertain. The germline gives CDR1 GTSNPN, CDR2 SVGIG (reference sequence). V lost 1 base and J lost 4, with 5 bases in between. The CDR3 totals 12 residues. In DNA, the CDR3 is TGTGCCTGGAGTGGAGGGAATCAGCCCCAGCATTTT. It codes for CAWSGGNQPQHF.

The chain links TRBV7-8 to TRBJ2-1; 9 bases match TRBD2. This CDR3 has 18 residues. Germline V CDR1 and CDR2: SGHVS, FQNEAQ. V was clipped by 8 bases and J by 8 bases; unmatched bases: 22. The CDR3 protein is CASSLATVAGDGFYEQFF. CDR3 nucleotide sequence: TGTGCCAGCTCGCTCGCCACCGTAGCGGGAGATGGTTTTTATGAGCAGTTCTTC.

J is TRBJ1-6 and V is TRBV12-3 or TRBV12-4; D remains unclear. The CDR3 is made up of 13 amino acids. V lost 6 bases and J 8 bases, leaving 11 bases between the germline ends. CDR3 nucleotide sequence: TGTGCCAGCAGCCTGAAAGGATATTCACCCCTCCACTTT. This translates into CASSLKGYSPLHF.

The V call is TRBV24-1, the J call TRBJ2-1, with D possibly being TRBD2 (7 bases). The ends were cut back, 4 bases at V and 7 bases at J, with 13 bases in the middle. The CDR3 consists of 14 residues. Per the germline V gene, CDR1 is KGHDR and CDR2 is SFDVKD. The CDR3: CATSDLGGANEQFF. CDR3 sequence (DNA): TGTGCCACCAGTGACCTGGGGGGGGCAAATGAGCAGTTCTTC.

This clonotype showed up just a few times. The CDR3 bases are TGTGCCAGCAGTTACGGAGGGGTCCGGGGGGATACGCAGTATTTT. As protein: CASSYGGVRGDTQYF. The chain joins TRBV6-5 to TRBJ2-3; weak D call: TRBD2 (6 bases). Germline V gives CDR1 MNHEY, CDR2 SVGAGI. There are 15 residues in the CDR3. Trimming left V 2 bases short and J 6 bases short, with 15 bases between.

This chain links TRBV12-3 or TRBV12-4 with TRBJ2-1, with D perhaps TRBD1 or TRBD2 (5 bases each). The CDR3 spans 15 residues. Trimming took off 9 bases at V and 4 bases at J, with 19 bases between the two ends. This CDR3 is CASRGRGVSYNEQFF. CDR3 sequence (DNA): TGTGCCAGTAGAGGTCGAGGGGTCTCTTACAATGAGCAGTTCTTC.

The chain joins TRBV5-1 to TRBJ2-3; no clear D. Deletions cut 6 bases from V and 7 bases from J, with 15 bases between. Germline V gene data show CDR1 as SGHRS and CDR2 as YFSETQ. This CDR3 is 13 amino acids long. CDR3 loop: CASTDPPPNTQYF. In DNA, the CDR3 is TGCGCCAGCACGGATCCTCCTCCAAATACGCAGTATTTT.

Only a few counts were recorded for this clonotype. The chain employs TRBV7-9 and TRBJ2-3, with 8 nucleotides matching TRBD2. V gave up 4 bases and J gave up 2 bases; unmatched junction bases: 23. The CDR3 covers 21 residues. Germline CDR1 and CDR2: SEHNR and FQNEAQ (reference sequence). Here the CDR3 DNA reads TGTGCCAGCAGCTCCCTCGACGGCGTAAGGGGCGCGGGGGGCCCCACAGATACGCAGTATTTT. Residues: CASSSLDGVRGAGGPTDTQYF.

Many counts were recorded for this clonotype. This sequence joins TRBV7-2 and TRBJ2-7; D is undetermined. This CDR3 has 11 residues. The germline gives CDR1 SGHTA, CDR2 FQGNSA. V was shortened by 4 bases and J by 3 bases, with 4 bases between the two germline ends. CDR3 residues: CASSSYYEQYF. The CDR3, as DNA: TGTGCCAGCAGCTCATACTACGAGCAGTACTTC.

The J gene is TRBJ2-5, the V gene TRBV28; D may be TRBD1 or TRBD2 (6 bases each). This CDR3 is built from 14 residues. CDR1 is MDHEN and CDR2 is SYDVKM in the germline V gene. Trimming removed 10 bases at V and 3 bases at J, with 18 bases between. The CDR3 sequence is CATEPGGREETQYF. DNA for the CDR3: TGTGCCACCGAACCCGGGGGCAGGGAAGAGACCCAGTACTTC.

Many counts were recorded for this clonotype. The chain recombines TRBV28 with TRBJ2-7; D may match TRBD1 or TRBD2 (6 bases each). V was clipped by 7 bases and J by 5 bases, with 15 bases between them. The CDR3 totals 13 residues. Germline lookup yields CDR1 MDHEN and CDR2 SYDVKM. The CDR3 reads CASTEGGIDEQYF. In nucleotides, the CDR3 is TGTGCCAGCACGGAGGGGGGAATCGACGAGCAGTACTTC. The entire variable domain, with the rest obtained from reference TRBV28 and TRBJ2-7, is as follows: DVKVTQSSRYLVKRTGEKVFLECVQDMDHENMFWYRQDPGLGLRLIYFSYDVKMKEKGDIPEGYSVSREKKERFSLILESASTNQTSMYLCASTEGGIDEQYFGPGTRLTVT.

This clonotype has a handful of counts. The chain uses TRBV12-3 or TRBV12-4 and TRBJ1-1, with 9 nucleotides matching TRBD1. The junction had 7 bases not matched to a gene; V was cut back by 5 bases and J by 0 bases. CDR3 length: 16 residues. The CDR3 region has the DNA TGTGCCAGCAGTCCGGACAGGGGCGCCCTGAACACTGAAGCTTTCTTT. Amino acids: CASSPDRGALNTEAFF.

The chain uses TRBV20-1 and TRBJ2-5; unclear D gene. Germline V CDR1 and CDR2: DFQATT, SNEGSKA (reference sequence). V lost 3 bases and J 2 bases, leaving 13 bases between the germline ends. The CDR3 has 14 residues. The CDR3: CSASDLTPQETQYF. In nucleotides, the CDR3 is TGCAGTGCTAGCGATTTGACACCGCAAGAGACCCAGTACTTC.

This clonotype has just a few counts. The chain has TRBV19 and TRBJ1-4; D call uncertain. Trimming shortened V by 10 bases and J by 5 bases, and 17 bases separated the two germline ends. There are 14 residues in the CDR3. CDR1 and CDR2 (germline): LNHDA, SQIVND (reference sequence). In nucleotides, the CDR3 is TGTGCCACCCAGTCCGGCTCCTCGAATGAAAAACTGTTTTTT. It encodes CATQSGSSNEKLFF. Full variable domain (missing parts from reference TRBV19 and TRBJ1-4): DGGITQSPKYLFRKEGQNVTLSCEQNLNHDAMYWYRQDPGQGLRLIYYSQIVNDFQKGDIAEGYSVSREKKESFPLTVTSAQKNPTAFYLCATQSGSSNEKLFFGSGTQLSVL.

This clonotype was observed a single time. The rearrangement uses TRBV6-2 or TRBV6-3 and TRBJ2-7, with TRBD2 matching over 7 bases. The V and J ends lost 6 bases and 0 bases, in that order; junction bases with no gene match: 8. The CDR3 has 15 amino acids. Germline CDR1 and CDR2: MNHEY and SVGEGT. The chain's CDR3 is CASRPSGNPSYEQYF. For the CDR3, the DNA is TGTGCCAGCAGACCAAGCGGGAACCCCTCCTACGAGCAGTACTTC.

This chain connects TRBV28 to TRBJ1-4; no clear D gene. Germline V gives CDR1 MDHEN, CDR2 SYDVKM. The CDR3 is made up of 14 amino acids. V shed 6 bases and J shed 0 bases, with 8 bases lying between them. The CDR3 is CASRKSATNEKLFF. DNA for the CDR3: TGTGCCAGCAGGAAGTCTGCAACTAATGAAAAACTGTTTTTT.

The CDR3 region is CASSPPFTDTQYF. DNA of the CDR3: TGTGCCAGCAGTCCGCCATTTACAGATACGCAGTATTTT. The rearrangement uses TRBV2 and TRBJ2-3; D unclear. The CDR3 contains 13 residues. Between the trimmed V and J ends, which lost 5 bases and 3 bases, there was a span of 9 bases. CDR1 is SNHLY and CDR2 is FYNNEI in the germline V gene. The full variable domain, with the rest looked up from reference TRBV2 and TRBJ2-3, is EPEVTQTPSHQVTQMGQEVILRCVPISNHLYFYWYRQILGQKVEFLVSFYNNEISEKSEIFDDQFSVERPDGSNFTLKIRSTKLEDSAMYFCASSPPFTDTQYFGPGTRLTVL.